These T cell receptor beta chains were read from a single sample in a study of T-cell memory formation after mild COVID-19. From the 5' RACE reads, TCRdb called clonotypes with MiXCR, one entry per CDR3 protein. The sample has 190,000 or so distinct CDR3 sequences, about a fifth seen once. Material: PBMCs or a T cell subset sorted from them (not recorded which). These receptors were obtained from an adult woman who had mild COVID-19 (a few samples of this study predate the infection). Cell type and time point are not known. Each CDR3 is given with its conserved first and last residue.

j_call v_call cdr3_length cdr3_aa
TRBJ2-1 TRBV24-1 15 CATSEYTDSYNEQFF
TRBJ2-7 TRBV3-1 17 CASSQVGTILSPYEQYF
TRBJ1-1 TRBV12-3/TRBV12-4 12 CASSFSFTEAFF
TRBJ2-7 TRBV12-3/TRBV12-4 14 CASSLVGTGYEQYF
TRBJ2-3 TRBV7-9 16 CASSLFVAGAADTQYF
TRBJ1-1 TRBV24-1 12 CATSDLSGEAFF
TRBJ2-7 TRBV27 14 CASTSYGQGHEQYF
TRBJ2-1 TRBV4-3 15 CASSQDRWGRNEQFF
TRBJ2-1 TRBV6-5 17 CASSYSGGGSAYNEQFF
TRBJ2-7 TRBV21-1 15 CASSKAGDPPYEQYF
TRBJ1-1 TRBV7-9 14 CASSVEGWNTEAFF
TRBJ1-1 TRBV4-2 16 CASSQETGAGWTEAFF
TRBJ2-6 TRBV2 13 CASARQGANVLTF
TRBJ1-1 TRBV10-3 14 CAISERGVLTEAFF
TRBJ2-3 TRBV7-7 15 CASSKQGALGDTQYF
TRBJ2-2 TRBV12-3/TRBV12-4 13 CASSHTPGGELFF
TRBJ2-7 TRBV5-1 15 CASSLGVGNPYEQYF
TRBJ2-2 TRBV7-6 12 CASRLVPGELFF
TRBJ2-7 TRBV27 14 CASSPLLGGLEQYF
TRBJ2-1 TRBV7-9 17 CASSSDHSRSSYNEQFF
TRBJ2-1 TRBV7-3 17 CASSLEGSGLANNEQFF
TRBJ1-1 TRBV12-3/TRBV12-4 12 CASSPDGKEAFF
TRBJ2-7 TRBV7-8 15 CASSLAQGDTYEQYF
TRBJ1-1 TRBV3-1 15 CASSPRQGVWTEAFF
TRBJ2-7 TRBV4-1 15 CASSRLAGGSYEQYF
TRBJ2-1 TRBV9 15 CASSVETVSYNEQFF
TRBJ2-1 TRBV24-1 15 CATSDFQRGPGEQFF
TRBJ1-6 TRBV3-1 16 CASSQELQGHNSPLHF
TRBJ2-2 TRBV29-1 12 CSVGKDTGELFF
TRBJ2-7 TRBV4-3 14 CASSQGGRRDEQYF
TRBJ1-5 TRBV10-3 16 CAISEADRGGNQPQHF
TRBJ2-1 TRBV10-1 16 CASSEFPGTSTNEQFF
TRBJ1-2 TRBV9 15 CASSPSGQGARGYTF
TRBJ2-2 TRBV10-2 12 CASNQAGGELFF
TRBJ1-1 TRBV30 13 CAWSVLSRTEAFF
TRBJ1-1 TRBV5-1 17 CASSLTPSQGGEAEAFF
TRBJ2-3 TRBV7-8 16 CASGWGLAGDTDTQYF
TRBJ2-3 TRBV15 17 CATSRSERDTGTDTQYF
TRBJ1-5 TRBV4-1 13 CASSPTENQPQHF
TRBJ2-3 TRBV5-6 14 CASSLKQGGDTQYF
TRBJ2-7 TRBV11-1 14 CASSWSRASDEQYF
TRBJ2-1 TRBV7-3 19 CASSRYPIWETGNPNEQFF
TRBJ2-5 TRBV6-6 15 CASSLRDRGTETQYF
TRBJ2-1 TRBV2 16 CASMTSGGPDYNEQFF
TRBJ1-2 TRBV4-3 14 CASSRPGETRGYTF
TRBJ2-3 TRBV7-7 13 CASSLDLRDTQYF
TRBJ2-2 TRBV11-2 14 CASRPTGGRRELFF
TRBJ1-1 TRBV5-6 15 CASSLSRARYTEAFF
TRBJ2-3 TRBV6-5 20 CASTPHPWTSGRFSTDTQYF
TRBJ2-1 TRBV5-6 14 CASSFGTGHNEQFF
TRBJ2-7 TRBV12-3/TRBV12-4 14 CASSSTDGSYEQYF
TRBJ2-7 TRBV20-1 15 CSARDWTGGIYEQYF